One sample yielded the 30 T cell receptor beta chains listed below, sequenced in a study of regulatory T cells in long-lasting Graves disease. In building TCR beta libraries, iRepertoire HTBI primers were used together with Arm-PCR of CDR3 regions. Via MiXCR, TCRdb re-called the multiplex PCR reads, giving one row per CDR3 protein. The sample consists of about 450,000 distinct CDR3 sequences, about 15% of them appearing once. The time point is: newly diagnosed GD, antithyroid drugs for less than 3 months. PBMC-extracted RNA yielded the TCR library. The sample also formed part of further work on T cells in Graves' hyperthyroidism and ophthalmopathy.

Sequenced material: peripheral blood mononuclear cells (PBMCs), taken at new diagnosis, from a patient treated with antithyroid drugs. These receptors all come from a woman in her forties or fifties with Graves disease.

This clonotype was recorded many times. This chain joins TRBV12-3 or TRBV12-4 and TRBJ2-1; 9 nucleotides line up with TRBD2. The J segment lost 0 bases and the V segment lost 5 bases, leaving 5 bases of the junction unmatched. CDR3 length: 16 amino acids. CDR3 sequence (DNA): TGTGCCAGCAGTGGCCTTAGCGGGAGCTCCTACAATGAGCAGTTCTTC. It is translated as CASSGLSGSSYNEQFF.

In its sample, this clonotype was seen many times. V and J are TRBV7-2 and TRBJ2-2; 8 bases are shared with TRBD1. The junction had 5 bases not matched to a gene; V was cut back by 1 base and J by 7 bases. The CDR3 runs to 15 residues. The V gene's germline CDR1 is SGHTA and CDR2 FQGNSA. CDR3 in amino acids: CASSLGQGANGELFF. CDR3 nucleotides: TGTGCCAGCAGCTTAGGTCAGGGGGCTAACGGGGAGCTGTTTTTT. Together with reference TRBV7-2 and TRBJ2-2, the CDR3 gives the full variable domain: GAGVSQSPSNKVTEKGKDVELRCDPISGHTALYWYRQSLGQGLEFLIYFQGNSAPDKSGLPSDRFSAERTGGSVSTLTIQRTQQEDSAVYLCASSLGQGANGELFFGEGSRLTVL.

Remarks on this clonotype: This clone may be a read error of a much larger clone one base away. The chain employs TRBV6-5 and TRBJ2-7; weak D call: TRBD2 (6 bases). V lost 4 bases and J 4 bases, leaving 17 bases between the germline ends. CDR1 is MNHEY and CDR2 is SVGAGI in the germline V gene. The CDR3 contains 15 residues. For the CDR3, the DNA is TGTGCCAGCAGTTCCACTAGCAGTCTAGGGTACGAGCAGTACTTC. Amino acids: CASSSTSSLGYEQYF.

This clonotype was counted only a few times. This chain uses TRBV10-1 with TRBJ2-2; weak D call: TRBD2 (7 bases). With 8 bases removed from V and 3 bases from J, the gap between germline ends came to 13 bases. CDR1 and CDR2 (germline): WNHNN, SYGVQD (reference sequence). This CDR3 has 14 residues. CDR3 sequence: CASRAGHDTGELFF. The CDR3 DNA follows: TGCGCCAGCCGAGCGGGACATGACACCGGGGAGCTGTTTTTT.

With regard to this clonotype: A read error is possible here, since a much larger clone lies one base away. The CDR3 sequence is CVSSLSNAESTDTQYF. Here the CDR3 DNA reads TGTGTCAGCAGTTTATCGAATGCTGAATCCACAGATACGCAGTATTTT. This chain joins TRBV27 and TRBJ2-3; no firm D call. Germline CDR1 reads MNHEY; CDR2 reads SMNVEV (reference sequence). The CDR3 contains 16 residues.

Of note for this clonotype: This may be a read error: a much more frequent sequence differs by one nucleotide. V usage is TRBV6-5 and J usage is TRBJ1-1; TRBD1 agrees at 8 bases. This CDR3 contains 15 residues. The germline V gene has CDR1 MNHEY and CDR2 SVGAGI. CDR3 DNA sequence: TGTACCAGCAGTTACTCCCCGACAGGGGACACTGAAGCTTTCTTT. Protein product: CTSSYSPTGDTEAFF.

The chain joins TRBV12-3 or TRBV12-4 to TRBJ1-5; 12 bases match TRBD1. The trim removed 4 bases at V and 5 bases at J, leaving 3 bases unmatched. The CDR3 extends over 15 amino acids. The DNA of the CDR3 is TGTGCCAGCAGTTCCCGGGACAGGGGGCATCAGCCCCAGCATTTT. Translation gives CASSSRDRGHQPQHF.

This clonotype is a singleton in its sample. CDR3 in DNA: TGTGCCAGCAGCGCGGGGACTAGCCAAGAGACCCAGTACTTC. Its translation is CASSAGTSQETQYF. The chain couples TRBV5-4 to TRBJ2-5, with 8 bases matching TRBD2. The CDR3 sequence is 14 residues long. The germline CDR1 and CDR2 sequences are SGHNT and YYREEE (reference sequence). Losses at the gene ends were 4 bases for V and 1 base for J; bases not matched to a gene: 3.

This clonotype was seen repeatedly, ten times or more. One end of the junction is discordant with germline, which a read error may explain. V and J are TRBV5-1 and TRBJ2-1, with 11 bases lining up with TRBD1. This CDR3 has 15 residues. CDR1 and CDR2 (germline): SGHRS, YFSETQ. In DNA, the CDR3 is TGTGCCAGCAGTCCGGGACAGGGGGCCTACAATGAGCAGTTCTTC. Amino acids: CASSPGQGAYNEQFF.

This clonotype has a count of ten or more. V is TRBV2 and J is TRBJ2-1; TRBD1 agrees at 7 bases. Trimming cost V 7 bases and J 8 bases; bases outside gene matches: 11. The CDR3 covers 14 residues. CDR1 is SNHLY, CDR2 FYNNEI, per germline. The CDR3 sequence is CASKETGNRDEQFF. In DNA, the CDR3 is TGTGCCAGCAAAGAGACAGGGAATAGGGATGAGCAGTTCTTC.

At least ten counts were recorded for this clonotype. This chain links TRBV3-1 with TRBJ2-2; no firm D call. V lost 0 bases and J 0 bases, leaving 2 bases between the germline ends. There are 14 residues in the CDR3. The germline CDR1 and CDR2 sequences are LGHDT and YNNKEL (reference sequence). Here the CDR3 DNA reads TGTGCCAGCAGCCAAGACTCGAACACCGGGGAGCTGTTTTTT. Residues: CASSQDSNTGELFF.

This clonotype was counted at least ten times. The chain couples TRBV20-1 to TRBJ2-1; no clear D gene. The V gene's germline CDR1 is DFQATT and CDR2 SNEGSKA (reference sequence). V was shortened by 8 bases and J by 0 bases, with 14 bases between the two germline ends. The CDR3 contains 14 residues. The CDR3 is CSSPAPSSYNEQFF. CDR3 DNA sequence: TGCAGTTCCCCGGCGCCTAGCTCCTACAATGAGCAGTTCTTC.

In its sample, this clonotype was seen a few times. The chain uses TRBV7-2 and TRBJ2-1; unclear D gene. CDR3 length: 11 amino acids. CDR1 and CDR2 (germline): SGHTA, FQGNSA. V lost 3 bases and J lost 10, with 7 bases in between. DNA of the CDR3: TGTGCCAGCAGCTTTCGACTGGAGCAGTTCTTC. The encoded protein is CASSFRLEQFF.

The sample holds a few counts of this clonotype. The gene calls are TRBV7-3 and TRBJ1-1, with a tentative D call TRBD1 (6 bases). Germline assignment: CDR1 SGHTA and CDR2 FQGTGA. The CDR3 spans 22 residues. V dropped 8 bases and J dropped 3 bases, with 40 bases sitting between them. CDR3 sequence: CASRLGSTTTGGRAPADTEAFF. CDR3 in DNA: TGTGCCAGCCGGCTCGGATCGACAACGACAGGCGGAAGGGCCCCGGCGGACACTGAAGCTTTCTTT.

In this sample, this clonotype turned up a few times. The chain has TRBV3-1 and TRBJ1-2; D is unclear. V was pared by 3 bases and J by 5 bases, with 10 bases between. The CDR3 spans 13 residues. Germline CDR1 LGHDT, CDR2 YNNKEL (reference sequence). DNA of the CDR3: TGTGCCAGCAGCCACGGACGGGAATATGGCTACACCTTC. This encodes CASSHGREYGYTF. The full variable domain, with the rest looked up from reference TRBV3-1 and TRBJ1-2, is DTAVSQTPKYLVTQMGNDKSIKCEQNLGHDTMYWYKQDSKKFLKIMFSYNNKELIINETVPNRFSPKSPDKAHLNLHINSLELGDSAVYFCASSHGREYGYTFGSGTRLTVV.

This clonotype was seen a few times. The chain joins TRBV7-9 to TRBJ2-1; TRBD1 is a possible D gene (6 bases). CDR1 and CDR2 from the germline V gene are SEHNR and FQNEAQ (reference sequence). With 7 bases removed from V and 2 bases from J, the gap between germline ends came to 18 bases. The CDR3 extends over 16 amino acids. The CDR3 nucleotides read TGTGCCAGCATCGTACAGGGAGAAGTCGCCTACAATGAGCAGTTCTTC. This gives the protein CASIVQGEVAYNEQFF.

V is TRBV19 and J is TRBJ2-5; TRBD2 agrees at 8 bases. This CDR3 has 15 amino acids. The V gene end was trimmed by 3 bases and the J gene end by 2 bases; junction bases not matched to a gene: 5. The germline CDR1 and CDR2 sequences are LNHDA and SQIVND (reference sequence). The CDR3 sequence is CASSIQLADQETQYF. The CDR3 bases are TGTGCCAGTAGTATTCAACTAGCGGATCAAGAGACCCAGTACTTC.

This clonotype was counted between two and nine times. The CDR3 sequence is CSARADRGTYEQYF. CDR3 in DNA: TGCAGTGCTAGGGCGGACAGGGGGACTTACGAGCAGTACTTC. The chain carries TRBV20-1 and TRBJ2-4; 10 bases are a match to TRBD1. The end of the DNA aligns better with TRBJ2-7, so the J call may be wrong. Germline CDR1 reads DFQATT; CDR2 reads SNEGSKA (reference sequence). This CDR3 has 14 residues.

The chain employs TRBV5-4 and TRBJ2-2; D is uncertain. Germline CDR1 reads SGHNT; CDR2 reads YYREEE (reference sequence). The CDR3 extends over 16 amino acids. Trimming left V 5 bases short and J 1 base short, with 15 bases between. CDR3 region: CASSTDPSGNTGELFF. DNA for the CDR3: TGTGCCAGCAGTACCGATCCATCGGGGAACACCGGGGAGCTGTTTTTT.

The rearrangement uses TRBV29-1 and TRBJ2-4; D not certain. Germline V gene lookup returns CDR1 SQVTM and CDR2 ANQGSEA. Trimming removed 0 bases at V and 9 bases at J, with 9 bases between. The CDR3 contains 12 residues. Here the CDR3 reads CSVEDLTSIQYF. Written as DNA, the CDR3 is TGCAGCGTTGAAGATTTGACGAGCATTCAGTACTTC. The full variable domain, its missing parts supplied by reference TRBV29-1 and TRBJ2-4, is SAVISQKPSRDICQRGTSLTIQCQVDSQVTMMFWYRQQPGQSLTLIATANQGSEATYESGFVIDKFPISRPNLTFSTLTVSNMSPEDSSIYLCSVEDLTSIQYFGAGTRLSVL.

Written as DNA, the CDR3 is TGTGCCAGCAGCCAAGATCTCTTAGGACAGGGTAATGGCTACACCTTC. This sequence encodes CASSQDLLGQGNGYTF. The rearrangement links TRBV4-2 to TRBJ1-2, with 8 bases identical to TRBD1. Per germline, CDR1 LGHNA and CDR2 YNFKEQ. V lost 0 bases to trimming and J lost 6 bases; unmatched junction nucleotides: 9. The CDR3 is made up of 16 amino acids.

This clonotype has only a few counts. The CDR3 nucleotides read TGTGCCAGCAGTTACTCTCTCGGATTGAGCACCGGGGAGCTGTTTTTT. It encodes CASSYSLGLSTGELFF. This chain connects TRBV6-2 or TRBV6-3 to TRBJ2-2, with D hard to call. The CDR3 contains 16 residues. Germline V gene data show CDR1 as MNHEY and CDR2 as SVGEGT. Trimming removed 0 bases at V and 4 bases at J, with 12 bases between.

This clonotype was counted at least ten times. The rearrangement links TRBV5-6 to TRBJ2-4; D is ambiguous. Germline values: CDR1 SGHDT, CDR2 YYEEEE. The CDR3 consists of 14 residues. The V gene lost 1 base and the J gene lost 4 bases, with 9 bases spanning the gap. Written as DNA, the CDR3 is TGTGCCAGCAGCTTGCGGCAGATAAAAAACATTCAGTACTTC. It translates to CASSLRQIKNIQYF.

This clonotype has at least ten counts. The V call is TRBV2, the J call TRBJ2-1, with TRBD2 identical over 15 bases. The V gene end was trimmed by 11 bases and the J gene end by 0 bases; junction bases not matched to a gene: 17. Germline values: CDR1 SNHLY, CDR2 FYNNEI. The CDR3 is 20 amino acids. The CDR3 nucleotides are TGTGCCCTAAGGGGAAGCGGACTAGCGGGAGGGTCGAGCTCCTACAATGAGCAGTTCTTC. Protein: CALRGSGLAGGSSSYNEQFF.

This clonotype was recorded many times. The chain carries TRBV4-1 and TRBJ2-1; 8 nucleotides align to TRBD2. Per germline, CDR1 MGHRA and CDR2 YSYEKL. Germline trimming cut 3 bases from V and 1 base from J; bases unmatched to any gene: 11. This CDR3 region has 18 residues. CDR3 bases: TGCGCCAGCAGCCACAACCCTCCACTAGCGGATTCCTACAATGAGCAGTTCTTC. Translating it yields CASSHNPPLADSYNEQFF.

The chain has TRBV7-2 and TRBJ1-5; unclear D gene. This CDR3 has 15 amino acids. CDR1 SGHTA and CDR2 FQGNSA come from the germline V gene. V was pared by 5 bases and J by 0 bases, with 11 bases between. CDR3 sequence: CASSPLHGSNQPQHF. The DNA of the CDR3 is TGTGCCAGCAGCCCTCTCCACGGTAGCAATCAGCCCCAGCATTTT.

This clonotype has a handful of counts. V gene TRBV6-2 or TRBV6-3 combines with J gene TRBJ1-5, with D possibly matching TRBD1 (6 bases). V was pared by 6 bases and J by 6 bases, with 12 bases between. The CDR3 sequence is 13 residues long. Germline V CDR1 and CDR2: MNHEY, SVGEGT. The CDR3 DNA is TGTGCCAGCAGATCGGGGGGCGGTCAGCCCCAGCATTTT. Translated: CASRSGGGQPQHF.

In its sample, this clonotype was seen a few times. The gene calls are TRBV28 and TRBJ1-2; TRBD1 agrees at 7 bases. V shed 9 bases and J 7 bases; nucleotides not matched to a gene: 5. The CDR3 sequence is 11 residues long. Germline values: CDR1 MDHEN, CDR2 SYDVKM. CDR3 in amino acids: CASLGGSGYTF. CDR3 bases: TGTGCCAGTTTAGGGGGCTCTGGCTACACCTTC.

This clonotype occurred a few times. V usage is TRBV7-6 and J usage is TRBJ2-7; D uncertain. Germline loops: CDR1 SGHVS, CDR2 FNYEAQ. The CDR3 has 15 amino acids. Trimming cost V 4 bases and J 0 bases, with 13 bases left between them. CDR3 sequence reads: CASSSSSGPSYEQYF. The CDR3 bases are TGTGCCAGCAGCTCCTCCTCCGGGCCCTCCTACGAGCAGTACTTC.

The chain uses TRBV24-1 and TRBJ2-5, with TRBD2 identical over 13 bases. The CDR3 is 17 amino acids. The trim removed 5 bases at V and 2 bases at J, leaving 7 bases unmatched. CDR1 and CDR2 from the germline V gene are KGHDR and SFDVKD. The CDR3 nucleotides are TGTGCCACCAGTGCCCCCCCGGGACTAGCGGGACAAGAGACCCAGTACTTC. It translates to CATSAPPGLAGQETQYF.